These T cell receptor beta chains were read from a single sample in a study of shared clonotypes between healthy human individuals. Sequencing used immunoSEQ multiplex PCR; TCRdb keeps in-frame clones, though not all of them. This sample has 2 million to 3 million clones, with around nine tenths found just once. Sequencing was done on a sample of naive CD4+ T cells sorted from blood. The source of these receptors is a man between 18 and 35 years old in good health. Both conserved end residues are part of each CDR3.

v_call,cdr3_aa
TRBV4-3,CASSQEVTSPTGELFF
TRBV7-2,CASSLASGGPGGAQHF
TRBV6-5,CASSYAAVVGYTF
TRBV6-1,CASQKDTDTQYF
TRBV5-1,CASSLRQGAYEQYF
TRBV29-1,CSGVGQANTEAFF
TRBV7-6,CAVSRTTPQISGNTIYF
TRBV7-8,CASSLTSYSTETQYF
TRBV18,CASSPPLQGGSQPQHF
TRBV5-4,CAIGRQGANSYEQYF
TRBV7-9,CASSLEGFEQYF
TRBV5-1,CASSRTGTGDSYEQYF
TRBV18,CASSSLAVPYNEQFF
TRBV10-2,CASGSAVKVLETQYF
TRBV5-1,CASSPLGETQYF
TRBV28,CASSRTALSYEQYF
TRBV9,CASSATVSTNEKLFF
TRBV19,CASSIGTVRRETQYF
TRBV28,CASSLQFSGYNQPQHF
TRBV5-1,CASSLRQDSGNTIYF
TRBV19,CASTRGWKGVNEQFF
TRBV2,CASSEQGDEKLFF
TRBV28,CASSSQTLLIYGYTF
TRBV6-6,CASSRVAGTQYF
TRBV14,CASRGQNTGELFF
TRBV28,CASSDGGEETQYF
TRBV6-5,CASSKGQSSNQPQHF
TRBV6-4,CASSRTSDSNTGELFF
TRBV9,CASSVGDTGELFF
TRBV28,CASRGQGMATDTQYF
TRBV29-1,CSVAVTGGRDTQYF
TRBV1,CTSSQEGGGGYGYTF
TRBV30,CAWIPGRRKTDTQYF
TRBV5-1,CASSLAGEGVNEQYF
TRBV2,CASSVVRHTEAFF
TRBV27,CASSLSWVNQPQHF
TRBV4-1,CASSQARGEKLFF
TRBV5-1,CASSLVGGGNTIYF
TRBV28,CASRPSTVENIQYF
TRBV12-5,CASGLAGSHEQYF
TRBV30,CAWSTDIGAYEQYF
TRBV7-2,CASSLESGGGVRNTIYF
TRBV6-1,CASSEALRAEQYF
TRBV5-8,CASSDRQTVRDGNTIYF
TRBV5-4,CASSLVHAGGLGYTF
TRBV19,CASSTRSTGKTEAFF
TRBV5-1,CASSLGGKSTYEQYF
TRBV9,CASSAQGFYGYTF
TRBV5-6,CASTRGGSSETQYF
TRBV5-1,CASSPGTEPYEQYF
TRBV5-6,CASSRPLGTGELFF
TRBV11-2,CASSLTTGDWKAFF
TRBV7-8,CASSLFLAGGTEQFF
TRBV9,CASSGSGDTEAFF
TRBV10-2,CASSEPGGQPQHF
TRBV7-9,CASTGGTQYF
TRBV19,CASSIGVLQPQHF
TRBV5-6,CASSWGQDRLSYEQYF
TRBV7-8,CASSLMGFFF
TRBV10-2,CASGDPPKTDTQYF